The text below deals with one T cell receptor (beta chain). Its antigen is still unknown. Measured with immunoSEQ multiplex PCR; TCRdb has only the in-frame clones, and not every one. Of around 51,000 clones in the sample, around 77% were seen once. This CDR3 is built from 13 residues. Between the trimmed V and J ends, which lost 4 bases and 10 bases, there was a span of 17 bases. The germline gives CDR1 SGHNT, CDR2 YYREEE (reference sequence). This sample stems from a study of OX40 agonist ivuxolimab in advanced cancers. In the study overall: Antecedent anti-PD-1, anti-PD-L1 or anti-CTLA-4 therapy was permissible, with approximately 44% having received some. Study findings and constraints: Fewer expanded clones were found on average in CD4+ than in CD8+ T cells.

The sequence was obtained from an adult with an advanced solid tumor such as melanoma, head and neck, liver or kidney cancer. The source material was CD4+ or CD8+ T cells sorted from blood, sampled in a trial of the OX40 agonist ivuxolimab. The gene calls are TRBV5-4 and TRBJ1-2, with D tentatively TRBD1 (5 bases). This chain's CDR3 is CASSGRGGFDYTF. CDR3 nucleotides: TGTGCCAGCAGCGGGCGGGGCGGGTTTGACTACACCTTC.